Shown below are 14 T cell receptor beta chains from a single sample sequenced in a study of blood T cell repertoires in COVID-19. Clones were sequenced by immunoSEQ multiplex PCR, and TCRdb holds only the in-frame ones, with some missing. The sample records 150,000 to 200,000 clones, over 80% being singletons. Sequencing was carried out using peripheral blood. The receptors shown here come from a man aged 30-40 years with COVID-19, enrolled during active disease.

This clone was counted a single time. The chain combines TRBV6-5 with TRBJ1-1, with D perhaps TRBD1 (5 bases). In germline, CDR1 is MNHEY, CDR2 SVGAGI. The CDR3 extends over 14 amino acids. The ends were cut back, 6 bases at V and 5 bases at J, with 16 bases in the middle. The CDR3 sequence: CASRSEGRVTEAFF. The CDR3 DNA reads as TGTGCCAGCAGGTCCGAGGGGAGGGTAACTGAAGCTTTCTTT.

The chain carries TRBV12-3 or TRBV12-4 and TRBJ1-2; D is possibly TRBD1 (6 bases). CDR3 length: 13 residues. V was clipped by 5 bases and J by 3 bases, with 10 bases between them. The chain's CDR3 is CASSPRGDYGYTF. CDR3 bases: TGTGCCAGCAGTCCCAGGGGCGACTATGGCTACACCTTC.

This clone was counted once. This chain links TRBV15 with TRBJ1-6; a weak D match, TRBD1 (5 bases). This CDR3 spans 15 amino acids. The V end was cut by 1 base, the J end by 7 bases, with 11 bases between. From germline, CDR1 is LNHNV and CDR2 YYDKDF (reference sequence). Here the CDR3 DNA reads TGTGCCACCAGCAGAGGGGGGGTTTGGAATTCACCCCTCCACTTT. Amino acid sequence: CATSRGGVWNSPLHF.

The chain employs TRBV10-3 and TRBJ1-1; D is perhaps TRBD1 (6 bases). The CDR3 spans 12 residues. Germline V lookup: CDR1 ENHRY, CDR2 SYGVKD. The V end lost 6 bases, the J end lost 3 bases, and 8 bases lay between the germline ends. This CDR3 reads CAIRDSYTEAFF. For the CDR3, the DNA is TGTGCCATCAGGGACAGTTACACTGAAGCTTTCTTT.

This chain's CDR3 is CASSQEGSAYNEQFF. Here the CDR3 DNA reads TGCGCCAGCAGCCAAGAAGGTAGCGCTTACAATGAGCAGTTCTTC. The chain has TRBV4-3 and TRBJ2-1; TRBD2 is a possible D gene (5 bases). CDR1 and CDR2 from the germline V gene are LGHNA and YSLEER. Trimming took off 0 bases at V and 4 bases at J, with 10 bases between the two ends. This CDR3 has 15 residues.

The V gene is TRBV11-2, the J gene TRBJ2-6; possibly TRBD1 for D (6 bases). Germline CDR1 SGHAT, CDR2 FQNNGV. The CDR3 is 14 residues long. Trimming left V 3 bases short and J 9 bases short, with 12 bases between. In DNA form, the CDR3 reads TGTGCCAGCAGCTTTGACAGGCTTCACAACGTCCTGACTTTC. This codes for CASSFDRLHNVLTF. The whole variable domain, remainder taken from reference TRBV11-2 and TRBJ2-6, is EAGVAQSPRYKIIEKRQSVAFWCNPISGHATLYWYQQILGQGPKLLIQFQNNGVVDDSQLPKDRFSAERLKGVDSTLKIQPAKLEDSAVYLCASSFDRLHNVLTFGAGSRLTVL.

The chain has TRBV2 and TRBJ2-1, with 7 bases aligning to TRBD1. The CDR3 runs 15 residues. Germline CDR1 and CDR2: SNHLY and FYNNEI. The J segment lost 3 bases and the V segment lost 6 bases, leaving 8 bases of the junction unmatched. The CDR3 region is CASRAQGTHYNEQFF. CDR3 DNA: TGTGCCAGCAGGGCACAGGGGACACACTACAATGAGCAGTTCTTC. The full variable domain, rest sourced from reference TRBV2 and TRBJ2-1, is EPEVTQTPSHQVTQMGQEVILRCVPISNHLYFYWYRQILGQKVEFLVSFYNNEISEKSEIFDDQFSVERPDGSNFTLKIRSTKLEDSAMYFCASRAQGTHYNEQFFGPGTRLTVL.

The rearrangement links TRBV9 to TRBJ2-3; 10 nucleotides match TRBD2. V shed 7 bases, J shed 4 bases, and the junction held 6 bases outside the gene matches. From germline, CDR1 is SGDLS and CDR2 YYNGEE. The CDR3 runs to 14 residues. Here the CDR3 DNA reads TGTGCCAGCGACCCAGCGGGGGGGGCAGATACGCAGTATTTT. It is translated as CASDPAGGADTQYF.

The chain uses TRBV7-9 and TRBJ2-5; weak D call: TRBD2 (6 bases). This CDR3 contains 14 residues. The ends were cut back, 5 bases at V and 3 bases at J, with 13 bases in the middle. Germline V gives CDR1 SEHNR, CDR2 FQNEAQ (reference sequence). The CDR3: CASSLLWGEETQYF. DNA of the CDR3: TGTGCCAGCAGCCTCCTTTGGGGGGAAGAGACCCAGTACTTC.

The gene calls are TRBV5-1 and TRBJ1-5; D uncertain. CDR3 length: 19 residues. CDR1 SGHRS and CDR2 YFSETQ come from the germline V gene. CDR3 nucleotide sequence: TGCGCAAGAATTTATACTCCCCCCTCCGCGACACCTAGCAATCAGCCCCAGCATTTT. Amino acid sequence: CARIYTPPSATPSNQPQHF.

The DNA of the CDR3 is TGTGCCAGCAGTTTCGGGGAGAGCTCCTACGAGCAGTACTTC. This encodes CASSFGESSYEQYF. The V gene is TRBV6-2 or TRBV6-3, the J gene TRBJ2-7, with D maybe TRBD2 (5 bases). The V gene lost 4 bases and the J gene lost 0 bases, with 10 bases spanning the gap. Germline V lookup: CDR1 MNHEY, CDR2 SVGEGT. The CDR3 runs 14 residues.

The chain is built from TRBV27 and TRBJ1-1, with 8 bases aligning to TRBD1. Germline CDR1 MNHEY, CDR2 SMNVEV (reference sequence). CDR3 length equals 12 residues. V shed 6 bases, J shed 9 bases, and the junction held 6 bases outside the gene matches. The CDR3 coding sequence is TGTGCCAGCAGCGACAGGGGTGAGCAAGCTTTCTTT. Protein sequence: CASSDRGEQAFF.

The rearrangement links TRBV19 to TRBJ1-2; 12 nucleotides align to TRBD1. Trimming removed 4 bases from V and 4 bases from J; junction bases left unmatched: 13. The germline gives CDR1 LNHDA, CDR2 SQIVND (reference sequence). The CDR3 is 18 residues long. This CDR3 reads CASSKHSGTGGVGYGYTF. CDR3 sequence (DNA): TGTGCCAGTAGTAAACACTCCGGGACAGGGGGCGTCGGCTATGGCTACACCTTC.

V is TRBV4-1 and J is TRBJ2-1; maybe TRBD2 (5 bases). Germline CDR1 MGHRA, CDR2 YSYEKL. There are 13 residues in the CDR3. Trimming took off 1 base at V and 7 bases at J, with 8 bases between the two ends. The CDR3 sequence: CASSQVLVNEQFF. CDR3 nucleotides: TGCGCCAGCAGCCAAGTACTAGTAAATGAGCAGTTCTTC.